These 6 T cell receptor beta chains came from one sample sequenced in a study of T cell changes during pregnancy in multiple sclerosis. Some clones are missing from TCRdb's copy, which holds only in-frame ones; the method was immunoSEQ multiplex PCR. The repertoire holds over 55,000 clones, with around nine tenths as singletons. The sample comprised peripheral blood from another person, used as feeder cells. The receptors were sampled from a human donor whose cells served as feeder cells for cultures in a pregnancy study.

This chain links TRBV9 with TRBJ1-6; 8 nucleotides match TRBD1. Per the germline V gene, CDR1 is SGDLS and CDR2 is YYNGEE. V gave up 4 bases and J gave up 6 bases; unmatched junction bases: 6. This CDR3 spans 15 amino acids. The chain's CDR3 is CASSPRTGINSPLHF. The CDR3 DNA sequence: TGTGCCAGCAGCCCAAGGACAGGGATTAATTCACCCCTCCACTTT.

The chain has TRBV7-9 and TRBJ2-3; 10 bases agree with TRBD2. Germline V gene sequence: CDR1 SEHNR, CDR2 FQNEAQ (reference sequence). V trimming: 7 bases; J trimming: 7 bases; junction bases outside the gene matches: 8. The CDR3 spans 14 residues. This chain's CDR3 is CASTPGAGGNTQYF. CDR3 coding DNA: TGTGCCAGCACCCCGGGAGCGGGGGGGAATACGCAGTATTTT.

The V call is TRBV6-6, the J call TRBJ2-3; 8 positions match TRBD2. The CDR3 runs to 16 residues. The V and J ends lost 1 base and 1 base, in that order; junction bases with no gene match: 4. Germline V gives CDR1 MNHNY, CDR2 SVGAGI (reference sequence). CDR3 in DNA: TGTGCCAGCAGTTACTGGCGGGGGGAGGGCACAGATACGCAGTATTTT. Translating gives CASSYWRGEGTDTQYF.

The chain couples TRBV10-3 to TRBJ2-1; TRBD2 agrees at 10 bases. CDR1 and CDR2 from the germline V gene are ENHRY and SYGVKD. The V segment lost 4 bases and the J segment 7 bases; nucleotides outside the gene matches: 10. CDR3 length: 16 amino acids. The CDR3 bases are TGTGCCATCAGTGCGTCACTAGCGGGGAGGGAGAATGAGCAGTTCTTC. This gives the protein CAISASLAGRENEQFF.

The V gene is TRBV29-1, the J gene TRBJ2-2, with 7 bases that match TRBD1. In germline, CDR1 is SQVTM, CDR2 ANQGSEA. This CDR3 contains 17 residues. V lost 5 bases to trimming and J lost 6 bases; unmatched junction nucleotides: 18. CDR3 bases: TGCAGCGTTTTGACAGGGCGTGGGAGTCAAAATGCCGGGGAGCTGTTTTTT. As protein: CSVLTGRGSQNAGELFF.

The chain has TRBV18 and TRBJ2-7; D is unclear. Per the germline V gene, CDR1 is KGHSH and CDR2 is LQKENI. V dropped 4 bases and J dropped 0 bases, with 10 bases sitting between them. The CDR3 spans 14 residues. Here the CDR3 DNA reads TGTGCCAGCTCACTCACAACATACTCCTACGAGCAGTACTTC. This gives the protein CASSLTTYSYEQYF.